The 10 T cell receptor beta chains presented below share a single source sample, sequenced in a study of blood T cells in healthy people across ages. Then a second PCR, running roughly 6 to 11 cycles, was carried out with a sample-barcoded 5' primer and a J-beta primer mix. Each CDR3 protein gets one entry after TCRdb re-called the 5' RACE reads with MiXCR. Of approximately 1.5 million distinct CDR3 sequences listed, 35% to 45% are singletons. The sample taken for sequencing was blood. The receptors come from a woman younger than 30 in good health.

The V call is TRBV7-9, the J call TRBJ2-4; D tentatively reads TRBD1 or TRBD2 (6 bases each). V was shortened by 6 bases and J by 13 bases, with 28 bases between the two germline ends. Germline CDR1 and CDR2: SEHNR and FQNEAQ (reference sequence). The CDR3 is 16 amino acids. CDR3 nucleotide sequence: TGTGCCAGCAGATTTTCCCGCGGGACACCTTACAATGAGCAGTACTTC. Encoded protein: CASRFSRGTPYNEQYF.

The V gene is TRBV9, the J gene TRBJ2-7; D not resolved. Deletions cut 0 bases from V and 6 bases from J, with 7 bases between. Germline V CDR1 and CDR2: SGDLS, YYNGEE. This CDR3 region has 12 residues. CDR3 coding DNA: TGTGCCAGCAGCGTAGCTGGGTTCGAGCAGTACTTC. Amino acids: CASSVAGFEQYF.

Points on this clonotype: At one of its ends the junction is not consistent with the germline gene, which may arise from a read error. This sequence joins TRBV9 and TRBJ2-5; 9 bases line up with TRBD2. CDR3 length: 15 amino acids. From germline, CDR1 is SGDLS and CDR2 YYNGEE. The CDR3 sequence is CARSVGASGAETQYF. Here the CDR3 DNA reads TGTGCCAGAAGCGTAGGTGCTAGCGGGGCGGAGACCCAGTACTTC.

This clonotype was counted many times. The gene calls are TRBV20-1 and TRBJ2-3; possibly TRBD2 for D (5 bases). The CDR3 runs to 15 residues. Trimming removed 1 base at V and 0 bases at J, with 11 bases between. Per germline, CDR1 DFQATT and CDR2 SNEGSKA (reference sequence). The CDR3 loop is CSARVPGESTDTQYF. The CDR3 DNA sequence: TGCAGTGCTAGAGTGCCCGGGGAAAGCACAGATACGCAGTATTTT.

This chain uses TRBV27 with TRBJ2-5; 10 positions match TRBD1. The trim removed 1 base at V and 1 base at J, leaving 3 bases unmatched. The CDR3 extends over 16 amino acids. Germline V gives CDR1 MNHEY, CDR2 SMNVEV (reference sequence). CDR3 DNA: TGTGCCAGCAGTTTATTAGGGACAGGGGCCCAAGAGACCCAGTACTTC. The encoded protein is CASSLLGTGAQETQYF.

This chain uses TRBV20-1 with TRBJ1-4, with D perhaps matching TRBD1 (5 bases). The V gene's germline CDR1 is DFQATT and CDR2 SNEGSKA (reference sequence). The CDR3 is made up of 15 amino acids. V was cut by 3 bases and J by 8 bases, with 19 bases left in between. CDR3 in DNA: TGCAGTGCTAGGTCGATTTTGGGGGTAGAAGAAAAACTGTTTTTT. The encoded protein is CSARSILGVEEKLFF.

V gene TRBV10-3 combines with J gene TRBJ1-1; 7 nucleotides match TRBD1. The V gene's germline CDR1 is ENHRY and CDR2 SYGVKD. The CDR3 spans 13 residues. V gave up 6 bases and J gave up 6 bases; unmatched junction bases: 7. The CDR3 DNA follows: TGTGCCATCAGCCGACAGGGAGGGGCTGAAGCTTTCTTT. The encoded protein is CAISRQGGAEAFF.

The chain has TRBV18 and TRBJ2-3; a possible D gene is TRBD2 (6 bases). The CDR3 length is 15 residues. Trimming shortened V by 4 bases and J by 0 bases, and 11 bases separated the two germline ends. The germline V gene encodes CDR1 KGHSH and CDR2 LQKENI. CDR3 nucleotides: TGTGCCAGCTCACGGACTACCACTAGCACAGATACGCAGTATTTT. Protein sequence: CASSRTTTSTDTQYF.

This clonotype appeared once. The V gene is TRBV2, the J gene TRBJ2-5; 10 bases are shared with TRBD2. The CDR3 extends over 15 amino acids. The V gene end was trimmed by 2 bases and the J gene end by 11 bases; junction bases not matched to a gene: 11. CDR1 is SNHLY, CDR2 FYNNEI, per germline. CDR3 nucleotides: TGTGCCAGCAGTGAAAGAGCGGGAGGGTCCAATGAGCAGTACTTC. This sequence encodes CASSERAGGSNEQYF.

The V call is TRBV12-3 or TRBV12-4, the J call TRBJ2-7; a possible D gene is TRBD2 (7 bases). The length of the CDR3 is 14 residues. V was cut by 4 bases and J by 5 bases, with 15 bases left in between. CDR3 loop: CASSSNSGGNEQYF. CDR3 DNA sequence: TGTGCCAGCAGTTCAAATTCGGGGGGCAACGAGCAGTACTTC.